A single sample is the source of the 27 T cell receptor beta chains below, sequenced in a study of cytomegalovirus exposure and HLA in healthy donors (dated by TCRdb to about 2017). To prepare the library, the immunoSEQ multiplex PCR assay was applied. For the multiplex PCR, a mixture combining 60 forward primers for TCR Vbeta segments and 13 reverse primers for TCR Jbeta segments was used. TCRdb holds this immuneACCESS table with in-frame rearrangements only. Some clones are missing; in checked studies, unresolved V genes explain under half, and the rest has no known cause. Within this sample are 150,000 to 170,000 clones, with about 74% of them counted one time only. The ten largest account for under 4.5% of the sample. The specimen sequenced was PBMCs. These receptors came from a woman aged 40-49 years in good health and CMV-seronegative.

This chain uses TRBV6-6 with TRBJ2-5; TRBD2 matches at 8 bases. This CDR3 region has 14 residues. CDR1 is MNHNY and CDR2 is SVGAGI in the germline V gene (reference sequence). The junction had 10 bases not matched to a gene; V was cut back by 6 bases and J by 7 bases. CDR3 residues: CASSPRGGEGTQYF. The CDR3 nucleotides read TGTGCCAGCAGCCCACGGGGGGGCGAGGGGACCCAGTACTTC.

The gene calls are TRBV7-9 and TRBJ2-7; D might be TRBD2 (5 bases). This CDR3 has 14 residues. V lost 0 bases to trimming and J lost 2 bases, with 8 bases between them. Germline CDR1 SEHNR, CDR2 FQNEAQ (reference sequence). CDR3 amino acids: CASSLARGTYEQYF. Here the CDR3 DNA reads TGTGCCAGCAGCTTAGCTAGAGGGACCTACGAGCAGTACTTC. Combining the CDR3 with reference TRBV7-9 and TRBJ2-7 gives the whole variable domain DTGVSQNPRHKITKRGQNVTFRCDPISEHNRLYWYRQTLGQGPEFLTYFQNEAQLEKSRLLSDRFSAERPKGSFSTLEIQRTEQGDSAMYLCASSLARGTYEQYFGPGTRLTVT.

This chain uses TRBV29-1 with TRBJ1-1; D not resolved. The CDR3 covers 14 residues. Trimming pared 2 bases from V and 5 bases from J, leaving 15 bases between. CDR1 and CDR2 (germline): SQVTM, ANQGSEA. CDR3 nucleotide sequence: TGCAGCGTTGAATTGGGCGGGGTCGGAACTGAAGCTTTCTTT. Its protein product is CSVELGGVGTEAFF. Drawing the rest from reference TRBV29-1 and TRBJ1-1, the complete variable domain is SAVISQKPSRDICQRGTSLTIQCQVDSQVTMMFWYRQQPGQSLTLIATANQGSEATYESGFVIDKFPISRPNLTFSTLTVSNMSPEDSSIYLCSVELGGVGTEAFFGQGTRLTVV.

The V and J genes are TRBV6-1 and TRBJ1-1; no firm D call. The CDR3 consists of 14 residues. CDR1 is MNHNS and CDR2 is SASEGT in the germline V gene. Trimming removed 0 bases at V and 8 bases at J, with 13 bases between. As DNA, the CDR3 is TGTGCCAGCAGTGAAGCGGTCTCGGGGAGGGAAGCTTTCTTT. This sequence encodes CASSEAVSGREAFF.

The chain couples TRBV2 to TRBJ1-6; the D gene is possibly TRBD1 (5 bases). Germline V gene data show CDR1 as SNHLY and CDR2 as FYNNEI. The CDR3 covers 14 residues. Trimming removed 8 bases at V and 10 bases at J, with 18 bases between. The CDR3 loop is CASGTGLPESPLHF. The CDR3, as DNA: TGTGCCAGCGGGACGGGACTCCCGGAATCACCCCTCCACTTT.

The chain has TRBV30 and TRBJ2-1; TRBD1 is a possible D gene (7 bases). Trimming removed 3 bases from V and 8 bases from J, with 11 bases in between. The germline CDR1 and CDR2 sequences are GTSNPN and SVGIG (reference sequence). The CDR3 length is 12 residues. The CDR3 DNA reads as TGTGCCTGGAGCACAGGGGACTATGAGCAGTTCTTC. Protein sequence: CAWSTGDYEQFF.

This clone was found once. This chain connects TRBV6-1 to TRBJ2-1, with 11 bases matching TRBD2. Germline loops: CDR1 MNHNS, CDR2 SASEGT. The CDR3 runs 15 residues. The V segment lost 5 bases and the J segment 4 bases; nucleotides outside the gene matches: 4. The chain's CDR3 is CASSFTSGSYNEQFF. CDR3 sequence (DNA): TGTGCCAGCAGTTTTACTAGCGGGAGTTACAATGAGCAGTTCTTC.

This clone is a singleton in its sample. The J gene is TRBJ2-7, the V gene TRBV27, with 8 bases lining up with TRBD1. The V gene end was trimmed by 4 bases and the J gene end by 3 bases; junction bases not matched to a gene: 5. CDR3 length: 14 residues. Germline V gene lookup returns CDR1 MNHEY and CDR2 SMNVEV (reference sequence). Here the CDR3 reads CASSWTGLLYEQYF. The DNA for the CDR3 is TGTGCCAGCAGTTGGACAGGGTTACTCTACGAGCAGTACTTC.

This chain links TRBV30 with TRBJ1-1, with 7 bases that match TRBD1. Germline CDR1 is GTSNPN and CDR2 is SVGIG (reference sequence). Losses at the gene ends were 2 bases for V and 1 base for J; bases not matched to a gene: 7. The CDR3 runs to 15 residues. For the CDR3, the DNA is TGTGCCTGGAGTATGAACAGGGGTTGGAACACTGAAGCTTTCTTT. It yields the protein CAWSMNRGWNTEAFF.

V usage is TRBV11-3 and J usage is TRBJ1-1; no clear D. Germline V gene lookup returns CDR1 SGHNT and CDR2 YENEEA. V was clipped by 1 base and J by 7 bases, with 10 bases between them. This CDR3 region has 13 residues. The CDR3 DNA is TGTGCCAGCAGCTTAGTGGTGGAGCGTGAAGCTTTCTTT. It translates to CASSLVVEREAFF.

V gene TRBV6-5 combines with J gene TRBJ2-3; 9 nucleotides agree with TRBD1. Germline V lookup: CDR1 MNHEY, CDR2 SVGAGI. V trimming: 5 bases; J trimming: 3 bases; junction bases outside the gene matches: 6. This CDR3 comprises 15 residues. The DNA of the CDR3 is TGTGCCAGCAGTGGATTGGGACAGGGAACAGATACGCAGTATTTT. It codes for CASSGLGQGTDTQYF.

This chain connects TRBV28 to TRBJ2-5; 8 positions match TRBD1. J lost 5 bases, V lost 6 bases, and 11 bases had no gene match. CDR3 length: 15 residues. Per the germline V gene, CDR1 is MDHEN and CDR2 is SYDVKM. The CDR3 sequence is CASRPSLTGEETQYF. The CDR3 coding sequence is TGTGCCAGCAGACCCTCCTTGACAGGGGAGGAGACCCAGTACTTC.

This chain connects TRBV6-1 to TRBJ2-1; a weak D match, TRBD1 (5 bases). Trimming cost V 3 bases and J 7 bases, with 13 bases left between them. Germline V lookup: CDR1 MNHNS, CDR2 SASEGT. The CDR3 has 14 amino acids. The CDR3 DNA reads TGTGCCAGCAGTGACAGGGCCCTTATTAATGAGCAGTTCTTC. Its protein product is CASSDRALINEQFF.

The rearrangement joins TRBV9 to TRBJ2-3; 9 nucleotides line up with TRBD1. V lost 4 bases to trimming and J lost 6 bases; unmatched junction nucleotides: 15. The CDR3 sequence is 17 residues long. The V gene's germline CDR1 is SGDLS and CDR2 YYNGEE. The CDR3 DNA reads TGTGCCAGCAGCCCCCCCGGGACAGGGTTTCGAGCGGATACGCAGTATTTT. Its translation is CASSPPGTGFRADTQYF.

The V call is TRBV18, the J call TRBJ1-1, with 7 bases that match TRBD1. Looked up from germline, CDR1 is KGHSH and CDR2 is LQKENI. The CDR3 is 16 amino acids. The V and J ends lost 6 bases and 0 bases, in that order; junction bases with no gene match: 10. CDR3 in amino acids: CASSPGQARMNTEAFF. As DNA, the CDR3 is TGTGCCAGCTCGCCAGGACAGGCCCGAATGAACACTGAAGCTTTCTTT.

The chain uses TRBV5-4 and TRBJ2-7; 8 bases are a match to TRBD1. Germline assignment: CDR1 SGHNT and CDR2 YYREEE (reference sequence). V dropped 4 bases and J dropped 0; count of bases not matched to a gene: 6. The CDR3 loop spans 15 amino acids. Here the CDR3 DNA reads TGTGCCAGCAGCCCGAGACAGGGGAGCTCCTACGAGCAGTACTTC. Amino acids: CASSPRQGSSYEQYF. The complete variable domain, with remaining parts taken from reference TRBV5-4 and TRBJ2-7, reads ETGVTQSPTHLIKTRGQQVTLRCSSQSGHNTVSWYQQALGQGPQFIFQYYREEENGRGNFPPRFSGLQFPNYSSELNVNALELDDSALYLCASSPRQGSSYEQYFGPGTRLTVT.

This chain joins TRBV11-3 and TRBJ2-5; 13 positions agree with TRBD2. CDR1 is SGHNT, CDR2 YENEEA, per germline. CDR3 length: 15 amino acids. Trimming cost V 5 bases and J 4 bases; bases outside gene matches: 4. CDR3 nucleotides: TGTGCCAGCAGCGGACTAGCGGGAGAGAGAGAGACCCAGTACTTC. This codes for CASSGLAGERETQYF. Complete variable domain (other parts from reference TRBV11-3 and TRBJ2-5): EAGVVQSPRYKIIEKKQPVAFWCNPISGHNTLYWYLQNLGQGPELLIRYENEEAVDDSQLPKDRFSAERLKGVDSTLKIQPAELGDSAVYLCASSGLAGERETQYFGPGTRLLVL.

CDR3 amino acids: CASSADSIAQYEQYF. CDR3 DNA: TGTGCCAGCAGTGCCGACAGCATAGCCCAATACGAGCAGTACTTC. V gene TRBV6-4 combines with J gene TRBJ2-7, with D maybe TRBD1 (5 bases). The CDR3 runs 15 residues. V was pared by 4 bases and J by 4 bases, with 17 bases between. The V gene's germline CDR1 is MRHNA and CDR2 SNTAGT.

The chain links TRBV29-1 to TRBJ2-7, with 7 bases matching TRBD1. The germline CDR1 and CDR2 sequences are SQVTM and ANQGSEA. The CDR3 is made up of 14 amino acids. Trimming took 0 bases from V and 6 from J; bases not matched to a gene: 8. CDR3 residues: CSVEDNRQGSEQYF. The CDR3 bases are TGCAGCGTTGAAGATAACAGACAGGGTTCCGAGCAGTACTTC.

The CDR3 DNA reads as TGTGCCAGCAGCTCCCTTGACAGGAACAATGAGCAGTTCTTC. Translating it yields CASSSLDRNNEQFF. This chain links TRBV5-4 with TRBJ2-1; perhaps TRBD1 as D (6 bases). The CDR3 totals 14 residues. Between the trimmed V and J ends, which lost 3 bases and 5 bases, there was a span of 12 bases. In germline, CDR1 is SGHNT, CDR2 YYREEE (reference sequence).

The J gene is TRBJ2-7, the V gene TRBV28, with TRBD2 matching over 9 bases. Germline CDR1 and CDR2: MDHEN and SYDVKM. The CDR3 is 14 amino acids. The J segment lost 2 bases and the V segment lost 7 bases, leaving 6 bases of the junction unmatched. The CDR3 here is CASTPSSGTYEQYF. The CDR3 DNA reads TGTGCCAGCACCCCGTCTAGCGGGACCTACGAGCAGTACTTC.

This rearrangement joins TRBV11-3 to TRBJ1-1; the D is unclear. CDR3 size: 15 residues. Germline assignment: CDR1 SGHNT and CDR2 YENEEA. V lost 3 bases and J 0 bases, leaving 11 bases between the germline ends. The CDR3 nucleotides are TGTGCCAGCAGCTTCTGGGCAGGTATGAACACTGAAGCTTTCTTT. Translation: CASSFWAGMNTEAFF.

The V call is TRBV7-2, the J call TRBJ1-2, with D tentatively TRBD1 (6 bases). The CDR3 sequence is 15 residues long. Between the trimmed V and J ends, which lost 5 bases and 1 base, there was a span of 14 bases. Looked up from germline, CDR1 is SGHTA and CDR2 is FQGNSA. CDR3 bases: TGTGCCAGCAGCCCACCGACAGGCGTTAACTATGGCTACACCTTC. Residues: CASSPPTGVNYGYTF.

This chain connects TRBV7-2 to TRBJ1-1; 9 nucleotides agree with TRBD1. V gave up 3 bases and J gave up 6 bases; unmatched junction bases: 8. The germline V gene encodes CDR1 SGHTA and CDR2 FQGNSA. The CDR3 loop spans 15 amino acids. CDR3 sequence: CASSFGQGRLAEAFF. The CDR3 nucleotides read TGTGCCAGCAGCTTCGGACAGGGGAGACTGGCTGAAGCTTTCTTT.

The chain has TRBV6-1 and TRBJ1-2, with D possibly being TRBD1 (5 bases). Per the germline V gene, CDR1 is MNHNS and CDR2 is SASEGT. This CDR3 has 15 amino acids. V was pared by 6 bases and J by 4 bases, with 18 bases between. This chain's CDR3 is CASSRGHVPGYGYTF. The CDR3 DNA is TGTGCCAGCAGCCGAGGACACGTCCCAGGCTATGGCTACACCTTC.

The chain carries TRBV30 and TRBJ2-5; D gene unclear. Germline assignment: CDR1 GTSNPN and CDR2 SVGIG (reference sequence). The CDR3 loop spans 12 amino acids. The germline V and J ends were trimmed by 0 bases and 5 bases, with 7 bases remaining between them. The CDR3 sequence: CAWSVLVETQYF. The CDR3 nucleotides read TGTGCCTGGAGTGTATTAGTGGAGACCCAGTACTTC. Filled out from reference TRBV30 and TRBJ2-5, the complete variable domain reads SQTIHQWPATLVQPVGSPLSLECTVEGTSNPNLYWYRQAAGRGLQLLFYSVGIGQISSEVPQNLSASRPQDRQFILSSKKLLLSDSGFYLCAWSVLVETQYFGPGTRLLVL.

The CDR3 nucleotides are TGTGCCAGCAGCTTCACGGGGGACACCATATATTTT. Its translation is CASSFTGDTIYF. V usage is TRBV5-5 and J usage is TRBJ1-3; possibly TRBD1 for D (5 bases). Germline values: CDR1 SGHKS, CDR2 YYEKEE (reference sequence). This CDR3 contains 12 residues. The germline V and J ends were trimmed by 2 bases and 8 bases, with 8 bases remaining between them.